The present T cell receptor (beta chain) was sequenced within a study of T cells expressing NK-cell markers. The CDR3 is 16 amino acids. CDR1 and CDR2 from the germline V gene are MNHNS and SASEGT. Each CDR3 protein gets one entry in TCRdb, which reprocessed the 5' RACE reads and gives no DNA. This listing includes 200,000 to 300,000 distinct CDR3 sequences. V gene TRBV6-1 combines with J gene TRBJ2-1. What was sequenced was blood T cells: a sorted CD56 or NKG2C T cell subset, CD4+ or CD8+ T cells, or bulk PBMC T cells (not recorded which). This TCR derives from a man aged 18 to 29 in good health. The CDR3 is CASSPIRKSSYNEQFF.